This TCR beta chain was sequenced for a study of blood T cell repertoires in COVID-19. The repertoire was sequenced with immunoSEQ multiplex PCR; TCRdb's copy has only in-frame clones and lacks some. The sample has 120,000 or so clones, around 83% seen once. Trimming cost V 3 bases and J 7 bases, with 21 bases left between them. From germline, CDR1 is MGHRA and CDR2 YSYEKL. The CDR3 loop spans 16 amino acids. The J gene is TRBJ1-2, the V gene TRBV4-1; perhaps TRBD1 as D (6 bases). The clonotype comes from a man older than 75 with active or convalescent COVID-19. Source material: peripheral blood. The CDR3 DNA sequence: TGCGCCAGCAGCCAGCGAAACCGGGACACCGTATCTGGCTACACCTTC. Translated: CASSQRNRDTVSGYTF.